These 11 T cell receptor beta chains came from one sample sequenced in a study of neoadjuvant nivolumab and ipilimumab in lung cancer (dated by TCRdb to 2020 to 2021). Libraries were made using the immunoSEQ multiplex PCR assay. TCRdb's version of the immuneACCESS table is confined to in-frame rearrangements and falls short of the full clone set. An unresolved V gene accounts for under half of the shortfall where checked; the remainder is of unknown origin. For this sample there are over 25,000 clones; around 90% appear just once. The leading ten clones occupy 2.1% of the sample. Read against the paper, the sample's time point label means: at surgical resection after neoadjuvant nivolumab +/- ipilimumab. The sample in question was peripheral blood, obtained after neoadjuvant nivolumab, alone or with ipilimumab, at or shortly before surgery. The receptors shown here come from an adult with non-small cell lung cancer.

This chain links TRBV7-9 with TRBJ2-2; unclear D gene. The V and J ends lost 5 bases and 5 bases respectively, with 18 bases between them. The CDR3 extends over 16 amino acids. The V gene's germline CDR1 is SEHNR and CDR2 FQNEAQ (reference sequence). The chain's CDR3 is CASSLRRDLRTGELFF. The CDR3 DNA reads as TGTGCCAGCAGCCTTAGACGAGACCTACGGACCGGGGAGCTGTTTTTT. The full variable domain, with the rest looked up from reference TRBV7-9 and TRBJ2-2, is DTGVSQNPRHKITKRGQNVTFRCDPISEHNRLYWYRQTLGQGPEFLTYFQNEAQLEKSRLLSDRFSAERPKGSFSTLEIQRTEQGDSAMYLCASSLRRDLRTGELFFGEGSRLTVL.

The chain carries TRBV5-1 and TRBJ2-3; a possible D gene is TRBD1 (6 bases). The CDR3 loop spans 14 amino acids. Trimming took 0 bases from V and 4 from J, leaving 9 bases between them. Per germline, CDR1 SGHRS and CDR2 YFSETQ. In DNA form, the CDR3 reads TGCGCCAGCAGCTTGGGGACAGCCTCAGATACGCAGTATTTT. Residues: CASSLGTASDTQYF.

This chain connects TRBV27 to TRBJ2-1, with D uncertain. The CDR3 contains 11 residues. From germline, CDR1 is MNHEY and CDR2 SMNVEV (reference sequence). Trimming removed 6 bases from V and 8 bases from J, with 8 bases in between. This CDR3 reads CASSRADEQFF. CDR3 nucleotides: TGTGCCAGCAGCCGTGCAGATGAGCAGTTCTTC.

The chain recombines TRBV5-1 with TRBJ2-1; 9 bases are a match to TRBD2. The CDR3 runs to 16 residues. Germline V gene lookup returns CDR1 SGHRS and CDR2 YFSETQ. The V segment lost 2 bases and the J segment 8 bases; nucleotides outside the gene matches: 11. CDR3 sequence (DNA): TGCGCCAGCAGCTTAGCGACTAGCGGACTGTACCATGAGCAGTTCTTC. Its protein is CASSLATSGLYHEQFF. Looking up the rest from reference TRBV5-1 and TRBJ2-1 gives the full variable domain: KAGVTQTPRYLIKTRGQQVTLSCSPISGHRSVSWYQQTPGQGLQFLFEYFSETQRNKGNFPGRFSGRQFSNSRSEMNVSTLELGDSALYLCASSLATSGLYHEQFFGPGTRLTVL.

This chain uses TRBV7-2 with TRBJ2-1; 8 bases are shared with TRBD2. CDR3 size: 15 residues. Germline loops: CDR1 SGHTA, CDR2 FQGNSA. V gave up 5 bases and J gave up 3 bases; unmatched junction bases: 6. As DNA, the CDR3 is TGTGCCAGCAGCCCTACTAGCGGACTCTACAATGAGCAGTTCTTC. As protein: CASSPTSGLYNEQFF.

This sequence joins TRBV5-5 and TRBJ1-5, with D tentatively TRBD1 (5 bases). The CDR3 spans 17 residues. Trimming removed 0 bases at V and 2 bases at J, with 15 bases between. Germline CDR1 is SGHKS and CDR2 is YYEKEE (reference sequence). The CDR3 region has the DNA TGTGCCAGCAGCTTGGGGTCCGGTTTAGGGGGCAATCAGCCCCAGCATTTT. Protein: CASSLGSGLGGNQPQHF.

The DNA for the CDR3 is TGTGCCAGCAGCCCATACAGGGGTACACTTACAGATACGCAGTATTTT. It yields the protein CASSPYRGTLTDTQYF. The rearrangement joins TRBV7-3 to TRBJ2-3; 7 bases fit TRBD1. Germline CDR1 and CDR2: SGHTA and FQGTGA. V lost 5 bases and J lost 3; bases outside the gene matches: 11. The CDR3 is 16 amino acids.

The chain joins TRBV7-8 to TRBJ1-1; TRBD1 agrees at 8 bases. V dropped 3 bases and J dropped 0; count of bases not matched to a gene: 3. Germline assignment: CDR1 SGHVS and CDR2 FQNEAQ. The CDR3 spans 15 residues. For the CDR3, the DNA is TGTGCCAGCAGCTTCGACAGGGGACTGAACACTGAAGCTTTCTTT. Protein product: CASSFDRGLNTEAFF. Full variable domain (remainder filled in from reference TRBV7-8 and TRBJ1-1): GAGVSQSPRYKVAKRGQDVALRCDPISGHVSLFWYQQALGQGPEFLTYFQNEAQLDKSGLPSDRFFAERPEGSVSTLKIQRTQQEDSAVYLCASSFDRGLNTEAFFGQGTRLTVV.

This chain links TRBV7-2 with TRBJ1-5; possible D gene TRBD1, 5 bases. Looked up from germline, CDR1 is SGHTA and CDR2 is FQGNSA. Trimming stripped 4 bases from V and 7 bases from J, with 14 bases between. The CDR3 spans 14 residues. CDR3 DNA: TGTGCCAGCAGCTCCCAACCGGGGCCACAGCCCCAGCATTTT. Residues: CASSSQPGPQPQHF.

The chain is built from TRBV18 and TRBJ2-5; D call uncertain. The V and J ends lost 0 bases and 5 bases respectively, with 7 bases between them. Per germline, CDR1 KGHSH and CDR2 LQKENI. The CDR3 covers 13 residues. The CDR3 sequence is CASSPPEAETQYF. The CDR3 region has the DNA TGTGCCAGCTCACCACCCGAGGCGGAGACCCAGTACTTC.

Only a few counts were recorded for this clone. The CDR3 nucleotides are TGTGCCAGCAGCTTGCAAACAACTCCTAGCAATCAGCCCCAGCATTTT. Its translation is CASSLQTTPSNQPQHF. V is TRBV5-6 and J is TRBJ1-5; D unclear. This CDR3 spans 16 amino acids. V lost 1 base to trimming and J lost 0 bases, with 11 bases between them. Germline CDR1 is SGHDT and CDR2 is YYEEEE.